This entry lists 5 T cell receptor beta chains sequenced from one sample in a study of early T cells in non-severe SARS-CoV-2 infection. MiXCR, applied by TCRdb to the 5' RACE reads, yields one record per CDR3 protein. The sample lists fewer than 55,000 distinct CDR3 sequences, roughly 9.2% occurring once. Sequencing was performed on whole blood. The receptor set was obtained from an adult who was a healthcare worker with PCR-confirmed SARS-CoV-2 infection or an uninfected control (not recorded which).

The sample holds many counts of this clonotype. The chain has TRBV29-1 and TRBJ2-5; D call uncertain. The V end lost 7 bases, the J end lost 1 base, and 13 bases lay between the germline ends. The CDR3 consists of 13 residues. CDR1 SQVTM and CDR2 ANQGSEA come from the germline V gene. CDR3 region: CSAATRAQETQYF. CDR3 nucleotides: TGCAGCGCCGCAACCCGGGCCCAAGAGACCCAGTACTTC.

This clonotype was observed at least ten times. The chain is built from TRBV7-9 and TRBJ2-1; a weak D match, TRBD2 (6 bases). Germline values: CDR1 SEHNR, CDR2 FQNEAQ (reference sequence). Trimming pared 0 bases from V and 4 bases from J, leaving 13 bases between. This CDR3 region has 16 residues. The CDR3 region has the DNA TGTGCCAGCAGCTTAGCCGGAGCAGGAGGGTACAATGAGCAGTTCTTC. Encoded protein: CASSLAGAGGYNEQFF.

This clonotype was seen ten or more times. This chain joins TRBV3-1 and TRBJ1-1; no firm D call. The CDR3 has 13 amino acids. Germline V gene sequence: CDR1 LGHDT, CDR2 YNNKEL (reference sequence). Trimming took off 5 bases at V and 2 bases at J, with 9 bases between the two ends. The CDR3 protein is CASSVEINTEAFF. In DNA form, the CDR3 reads TGTGCCAGCAGCGTGGAAATCAACACTGAAGCTTTCTTT.

The CDR3 region has the DNA TGTGCCAGCAGTTACCAGGGGCTAGATAATGAAAAACTGTTTTTT. Encoded protein: CASSYQGLDNEKLFF. The chain couples TRBV6-5 to TRBJ1-4; a possible D gene is TRBD1 (6 bases). The CDR3 runs to 15 residues. CDR1 is MNHEY and CDR2 is SVGAGI in the germline V gene. V lost 2 bases to trimming and J lost 4 bases, with 11 bases between them.

This chain connects TRBV5-1 to TRBJ2-5; D is perhaps TRBD2 (6 bases). Germline lookup yields CDR1 SGHRS and CDR2 YFSETQ. The germline V and J ends were trimmed by 0 bases and 0 bases, with 12 bases remaining between them. This CDR3 comprises 16 residues. The CDR3 region has the DNA TGCGCCAGCAGCTTGGATCCTAGCGAGTACCAAGAGACCCAGTACTTC. Translation: CASSLDPSEYQETQYF.